The entry below gives a single T cell receptor beta chain sequence along with its context. This clonotype showed up many times. Its specific antigen is unknown. Nothing much larger sits one base from this clone, and base qualities are not available. The germline V gene (reference sequence) yields LGHDT for CDR1 and YNNKEL for CDR2. V and J lose 0 bases and 5 bases, and a span of 13 bases separates them. The CDR3 starts with the cysteine, ends with the phenylalanine, and has 15 residues. Here the CDR3 DNA is all that survives: 45 bases in frame from base 1. cDNA was synthesized by template-switch 5'RACE using a primer with a 10-nucleotide random unique molecular identifier that tagged each TCR transcript. Every sequencing run yielded over 190 million TCR-beta sequences covering 15-18 subjects. The RNeasy kit was used for extraction of total RNA. The KAPA Real-time Library Amplification kit was used to amplify TCR-beta VDJ regions with primers for the TCR constant region and the 5'RACE anchor. Sample indexes and Illumina adaptors were added in a first PCR, and a second PCR then increased library yield. The roughly 650 bp TCR product was size-selected on a 2% E-gel SizeSelection system after Ampure bead purification. Before pooling, library quality was checked on a Bioanalyzer, concentration was measured with Qubit, and libraries were quantified with the Kapa Library Quantification kit. Paired-end 2 x 150 bp sequencing of the libraries was performed on an Illumina HiSeq 2500. To increase sequence diversity, about 23-30% phiX was spiked into each library pool. As for the authors' bioinformatics: Quality-filtered reads were processed with the UMI-based MiGEC pipeline, which removed over 85% of raw TCR sequences during error correction. VDJ genes were aligned to IMGT germline references, and clonotypes were defined by unique CDR3 amino acid sequence plus V-J genes. Clonal expansion, Shannon diversity and CDR3 relatedness were evaluated with VDJtools (CalcPairwiseDistances, ClusterSamples), while phylogenetic trees were built in CLCbio workbench. Using coefficient-of-variation modelling across technical triplicates, the study counted a clone as expanded if it had at least 8 unique UMIs. In-frame beta chains were kept once TCRdb had trimmed the public reads at Q25 with fastp and called clones with MiXCR. Each entry is one CDR3 protein sequence, shown with its most common DNA and genes. TCRdb, not the authors, supplied the V and J calls. This sample has more than 20,000 distinct CDR3 sequences in its table, and more than 2% of those were observed once. Jointly, the top ten make up roughly 2% of the sample.

The data are from a study of neurological immune-mediated disorders (dated by TCRdb to between 2019 and 2020). About the full investigation: Among the roughly 34 multiple sclerosis patients, relapsing-remitting MS was present in roughly 30 and secondary progressive MS was present in 3. Using UMI-based sequencing, the study compared peripheral blood TCR-beta repertoires from patients with HTLV-I-associated myelopathy (HAM/TSP), patients with multiple sclerosis, and healthy controls. Longitudinal samples, technical triplicates and paired sorted CD4+ and CD8+ T-cell subsets, alongside PBMC samples, were included among the approximately 99 TCR-beta libraries. The cohort comprised some 71 subjects: 15 or so HAM/TSP patients, around 34 multiple sclerosis patients and 20 or so healthy controls. On the study overall, not on this receptor specifically: No identical CDR3 amino acid sequences were shared among expanded clones across subjects, suggesting private TCR-beta repertoires in all groups. In a phylogenetic analysis, the repertoires of 18 out of 34 MS patients fell into a single cluster of related CDR3 sequences, pointing to a possible signature at the repertoire level. The MS cluster was not associated with any clinical or MRI features, and the authors stated that larger cohorts are needed. TCR clonal expansion was highest in HAM/TSP patients and lowest in MS patients, with MS patients falling below even healthy controls.

Unsorted PBMC libraries were generated from 2 million PBMCs stored in RNAlater at -80 °C until RNA extraction. The multiple sclerosis patients were enrolled in a US clinical protocol that used magnetic resonance imaging to evaluate disease progression. Peripheral blood underwent Ficoll-Hypaque density gradient centrifugation to isolate PBMCs, which were then cryopreserved in liquid nitrogen. Specimen: PBMCs. The TCR was taken from a woman aged 45-59 years with multiple sclerosis. The chain is assembled from TRBV3-1 and TRBJ1-1; there is no confident call for the D gene. The sequence in DNA is TGTGCCAGCAGCCAAGATTCGTCCAGACGGACTGAAGCTTTCTTT. It specifies CASSQDSSRRTEAFF.